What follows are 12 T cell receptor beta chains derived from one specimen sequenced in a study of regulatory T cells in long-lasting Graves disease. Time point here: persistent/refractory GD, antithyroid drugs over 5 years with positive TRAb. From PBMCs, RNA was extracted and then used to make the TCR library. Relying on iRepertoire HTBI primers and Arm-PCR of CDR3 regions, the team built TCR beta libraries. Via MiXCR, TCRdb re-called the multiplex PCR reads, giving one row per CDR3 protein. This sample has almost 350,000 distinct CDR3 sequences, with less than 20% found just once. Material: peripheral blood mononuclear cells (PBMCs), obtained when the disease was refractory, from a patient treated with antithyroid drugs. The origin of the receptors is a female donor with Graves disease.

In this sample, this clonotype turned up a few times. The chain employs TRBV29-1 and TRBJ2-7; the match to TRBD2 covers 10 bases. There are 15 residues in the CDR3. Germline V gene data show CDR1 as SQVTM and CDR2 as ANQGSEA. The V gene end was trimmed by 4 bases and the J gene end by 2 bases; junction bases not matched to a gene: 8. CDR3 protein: CSVVPTSGSTYEQYF. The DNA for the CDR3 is TGCAGCGTTGTGCCGACTAGCGGGTCTACCTACGAGCAGTACTTC.

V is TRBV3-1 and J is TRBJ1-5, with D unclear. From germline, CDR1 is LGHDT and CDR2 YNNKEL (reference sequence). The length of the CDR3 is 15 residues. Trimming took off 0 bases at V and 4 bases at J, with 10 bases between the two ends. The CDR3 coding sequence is TGTGCCAGCAGCCAAGATCTCCATACTAATCAGCCCCAGCATTTT. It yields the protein CASSQDLHTNQPQHF. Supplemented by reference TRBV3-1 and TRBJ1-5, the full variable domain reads DTAVSQTPKYLVTQMGNDKSIKCEQNLGHDTMYWYKQDSKKFLKIMFSYNNKELIINETVPNRFSPKSPDKAHLNLHINSLELGDSAVYFCASSQDLHTNQPQHFGDGTRLSIL.

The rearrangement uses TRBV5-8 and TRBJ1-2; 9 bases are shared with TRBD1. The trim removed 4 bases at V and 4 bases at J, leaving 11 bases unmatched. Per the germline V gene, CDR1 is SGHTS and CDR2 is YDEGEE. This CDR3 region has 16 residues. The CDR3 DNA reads TGTGCCAGCAGCCACAGGGGGACAGGGAAGGTCTATGGCTACACCTTC. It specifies CASSHRGTGKVYGYTF.

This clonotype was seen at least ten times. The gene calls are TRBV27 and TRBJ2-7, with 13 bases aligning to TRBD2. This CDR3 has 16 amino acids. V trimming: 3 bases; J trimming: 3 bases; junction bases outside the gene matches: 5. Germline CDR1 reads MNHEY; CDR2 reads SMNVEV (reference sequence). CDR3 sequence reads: CASSFSTSGRIYEQYF. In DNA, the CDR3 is TGTGCCAGCAGTTTTTCGACTAGCGGGAGGATCTACGAGCAGTACTTC.

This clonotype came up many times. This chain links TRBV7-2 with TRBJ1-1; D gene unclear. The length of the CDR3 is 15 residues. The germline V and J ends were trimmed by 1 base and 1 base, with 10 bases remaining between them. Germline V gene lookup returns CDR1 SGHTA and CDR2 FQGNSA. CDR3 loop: CASSLDYRANTEAFF. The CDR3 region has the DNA TGTGCCAGCAGCTTAGATTACAGAGCGAACACTGAAGCTTTCTTT.

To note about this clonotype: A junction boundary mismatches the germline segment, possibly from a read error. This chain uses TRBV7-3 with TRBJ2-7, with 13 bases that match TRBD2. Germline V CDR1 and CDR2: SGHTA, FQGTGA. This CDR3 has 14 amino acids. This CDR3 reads CVSSRTSGSHEQYF. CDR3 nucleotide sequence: TGCGTCAGCAGCCGGACTAGCGGGAGCCACGAGCAGTACTTC.

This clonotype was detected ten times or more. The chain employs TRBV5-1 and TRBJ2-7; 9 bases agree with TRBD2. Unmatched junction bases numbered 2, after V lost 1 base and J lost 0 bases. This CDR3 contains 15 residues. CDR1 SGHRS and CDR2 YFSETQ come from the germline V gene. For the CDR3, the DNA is TGCGCCAGCAGCTTGCTAGCGGGAAGCTCCTACGAGCAGTACTTC. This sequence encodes CASSLLAGSSYEQYF.

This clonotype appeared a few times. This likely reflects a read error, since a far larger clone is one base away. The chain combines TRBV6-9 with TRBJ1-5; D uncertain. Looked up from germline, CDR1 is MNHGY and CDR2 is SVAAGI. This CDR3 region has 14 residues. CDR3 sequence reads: CPSSYSNSNQPQHF. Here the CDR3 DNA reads TGTCCCAGCAGTTACAGCAATAGCAATCAGCCCCAGCATTTT.

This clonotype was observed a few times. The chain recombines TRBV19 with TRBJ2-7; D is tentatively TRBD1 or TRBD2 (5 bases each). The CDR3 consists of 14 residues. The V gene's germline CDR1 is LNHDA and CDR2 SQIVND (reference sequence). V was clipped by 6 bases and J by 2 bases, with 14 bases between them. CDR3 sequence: CASRPRGSTYEQYF. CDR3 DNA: TGTGCCAGTAGACCCCGGGGCAGTACCTACGAGCAGTACTTC.

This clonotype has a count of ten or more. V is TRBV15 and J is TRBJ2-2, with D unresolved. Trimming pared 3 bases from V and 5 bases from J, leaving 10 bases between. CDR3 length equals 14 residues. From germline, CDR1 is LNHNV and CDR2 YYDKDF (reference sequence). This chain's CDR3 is CATSRSTYTGELFF. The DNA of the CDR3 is TGTGCCACCAGCAGGTCCACCTATACCGGGGAGCTGTTTTTT.

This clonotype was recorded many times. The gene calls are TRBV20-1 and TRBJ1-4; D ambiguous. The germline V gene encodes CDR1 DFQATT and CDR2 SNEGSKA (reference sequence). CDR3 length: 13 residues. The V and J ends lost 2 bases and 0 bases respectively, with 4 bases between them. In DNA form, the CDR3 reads TGCAGTGCTAGACGGACAACTAATGAAAAACTGTTTTTT. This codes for CSARRTTNEKLFF.

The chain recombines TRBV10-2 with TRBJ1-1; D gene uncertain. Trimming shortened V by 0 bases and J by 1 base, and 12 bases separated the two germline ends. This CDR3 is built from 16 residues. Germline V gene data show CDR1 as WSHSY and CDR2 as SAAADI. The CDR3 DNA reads TGCGCCAGCAGTGAGTCTAGGGTTGTGGGGAACACTGAAGCTTTCTTT. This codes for CASSESRVVGNTEAFF.